The clone carrying this T cell receptor beta chain showed up just a few times. Using unique molecular identifiers, the investigators prepared the TCRbeta library. TCRdb re-analysed the PCR reads in MiXCR, keeping a single row per CDR3 protein. This repertoire shows hundreds of thousands of distinct CDR3 sequences, 10% to 15% found once; its top ten account for about 2.2%. This sample is drawn from a study of T-cell reconstitution after alpha-beta-depleted transplantation in children. V shed 2 bases, J shed 10 bases, and the junction held 3 bases outside the gene matches. The CDR3 contains 12 residues. The germline gives CDR1 SGHRS, CDR2 YFSETQ.

Here the sequenced sample was PBMCs, mostly from graft donor cells, taken 360 days after TCRalphabeta/CD19-depleted stem cell transplant. The rearrangement uses TRBV5-1 and TRBJ2-1; 7 positions match TRBD1. This clonotype originated in a male patient between 5 and 17 years old who had a stem cell transplant for acute myeloid leukemia, so the T cells may come from the graft donor. The CDR3 DNA reads as TGCGCCAGCAGCTTCGGGACAGAAGAGCAGTTCTTC. This gives the protein CASSFGTEEQFF.